Listed here are 14 T cell receptor beta chains from one sample, sequenced in a study of T cells in Graves' hyperthyroidism and ophthalmopathy. RNA transcripts served as the template for amplifying TCR beta CDR3 regions. In the first-round RT-PCR of the TCR CDR3, the HTBI primer set was used. TCRdb passed the multiplex PCR reads through MiXCR, listing each CDR3 protein once. The data contain under 500,000 distinct CDR3 sequences, about 14% of them singletons. The sample consisted of blood. The receptors here all came from a man aged 45-65 years with Graves' ophthalmopathy.

This clonotype showed up just once. At one boundary the junction diverges from the germline segment, which might be a read error. V gene TRBV6-2 or TRBV6-3 combines with J gene TRBJ2-7, with D possibly being TRBD2 (6 bases). CDR3 size: 14 residues. CDR1 is MNHEY and CDR2 is SVGEGT in the germline V gene. The CDR3 reads CAGRRDWSSYEQYF. The CDR3 nucleotides are TGTGCCGGCAGACGGGACTGGAGTTCGTACGAGCAGTACTTC.

V and J are TRBV12-3 or TRBV12-4 and TRBJ2-3; D possibly matches TRBD1 or TRBD2 (5 bases each). The germline V and J ends were trimmed by 10 bases and 4 bases, with 18 bases remaining between them. This CDR3 region has 14 residues. Written as DNA, the CDR3 is TGTGCCACCTCTTCGGGGCAGCAGGCAGATACGCAGTATTTT. Its protein is CATSSGQQADTQYF.

This clonotype was recorded at least ten times. The chain links TRBV7-8 to TRBJ2-1; maybe TRBD2 (5 bases). The CDR3 runs 16 residues. The germline V gene encodes CDR1 SGHVS and CDR2 FQNEAQ. Trimming removed 1 base at V and 8 bases at J, with 18 bases between. The CDR3 protein is CASSLGFFDKGDEQFF. In DNA, the CDR3 is TGTGCCAGCAGCTTAGGCTTCTTCGATAAGGGAGATGAGCAGTTCTTC.

The chain recombines TRBV9 with TRBJ2-3; D may be TRBD2 (5 bases). There are 14 residues in the CDR3. The germline V gene has CDR1 SGDLS and CDR2 YYNGEE. The V and J ends lost 2 bases and 5 bases respectively, with 12 bases between them. The CDR3 DNA sequence: TGTGCCAGCAGCGTTAGTGGCGGGCTAGATACGCAGTATTTT. This gives the protein CASSVSGGLDTQYF.

Ten or more counts support this clonotype. V gene TRBV2 combines with J gene TRBJ1-2; the match to TRBD1 covers 8 bases. CDR1 is SNHLY, CDR2 FYNNEI, per germline. With 4 bases clipped from V and 6 bases from J, the junction kept 10 bases outside the gene matches. CDR3 length: 15 residues. CDR3 in DNA: TGTGCCAGCAGTGTACACTGGACAGGGATTGATGGCTACACCTTC. Its translation is CASSVHWTGIDGYTF.

The V gene is TRBV2, the J gene TRBJ2-5, with 11 bases fitting TRBD2. V lost 2 bases to trimming and J lost 1 base; unmatched junction nucleotides: 9. Germline V lookup: CDR1 SNHLY, CDR2 FYNNEI. The CDR3 consists of 18 residues. CDR3 sequence: CASSESSGRTISQETQYF. The CDR3 DNA follows: TGTGCCAGCAGTGAATCTAGCGGGAGGACCATAAGCCAAGAGACCCAGTACTTC. The full variable domain, in which reference TRBV2 and TRBJ2-5 provide the parts outside the CDR3, is EPEVTQTPSHQVTQMGQEVILRCVPISNHLYFYWYRQILGQKVEFLVSFYNNEISEKSEIFDDQFSVERPDGSNFTLKIRSTKLEDSAMYFCASSESSGRTISQETQYFGPGTRLLVL.

The sample holds many counts of this clonotype. The chain uses TRBV30 and TRBJ1-2, with D maybe TRBD1 (5 bases). Per germline, CDR1 GTSNPN and CDR2 SVGIG (reference sequence). The CDR3 length is 14 residues. V was trimmed by 1 base and J by 5 bases, leaving 14 bases between them. The CDR3 nucleotides read TGTGCCTGGAGTGGGGCAGGGCAAACATATGGCTACACCTTC. As protein: CAWSGAGQTYGYTF.

There are many counts of this clonotype. The V call is TRBV5-1, the J call TRBJ1-1, with a possible D match to TRBD1 (6 bases). V dropped 6 bases and J dropped 4 bases, with 19 bases sitting between them. There are 15 residues in the CDR3. Germline V gene lookup returns CDR1 SGHRS and CDR2 YFSETQ. The CDR3 is CASNRDKGGITEAFF. As DNA, the CDR3 is TGCGCCAGCAATCGGGACAAAGGTGGTATCACTGAAGCTTTCTTT. The full variable domain, its missing parts supplied by reference TRBV5-1 and TRBJ1-1, is KAGVTQTPRYLIKTRGQQVTLSCSPISGHRSVSWYQQTPGQGLQFLFEYFSETQRNKGNFPGRFSGRQFSNSRSEMNVSTLELGDSALYLCASNRDKGGITEAFFGQGTRLTVV.

This clonotype has a count of ten or more. The rearrangement joins TRBV5-6 to TRBJ1-1, with 8 bases identical to TRBD1. CDR3 length: 14 residues. The germline CDR1 and CDR2 sequences are SGHDT and YYEEEE. After removal of 4 bases from V and 5 bases from J, the junction contained 7 bases not matched to a gene. CDR3 in amino acids: CASSGTGGRTEAFF. The DNA of the CDR3 is TGTGCCAGCAGCGGAACAGGGGGTCGTACTGAAGCTTTCTTT.

This clonotype was seen ten or more times. This chain joins TRBV7-6 and TRBJ2-1; D is uncertain. The germline gives CDR1 SGHVS, CDR2 FNYEAQ. This CDR3 is 12 amino acids long. Trimming left V 4 bases short and J 4 bases short, with 5 bases between. The CDR3 DNA reads as TGTGCCAGCAGCTCCGAATACAATGAGCAGTTCTTC. Translated, it gives CASSSEYNEQFF. Variable domain in full (rest from reference TRBV7-6 and TRBJ2-1): GAGVSQSPRYKVTKRGQDVALRCDPISGHVSLYWYRQALGQGPEFLTYFNYEAQQDKSGLPNDRFSAERPEGSISTLTIQRTEQRDSAMYRCASSSEYNEQFFGPGTRLTVL.

This clonotype was counted ten times or more. V is TRBV7-9 and J is TRBJ2-3; 7 bases are a match to TRBD1. The CDR3 extends over 16 amino acids. Germline V gives CDR1 SEHNR, CDR2 FQNEAQ (reference sequence). Trimming at V came to 5 bases and at J to 0 bases, leaving 8 bases not matched to a gene. CDR3 in amino acids: CASSPGGRESTDTQYF. In DNA, the CDR3 is TGTGCCAGCAGCCCAGGGGGAAGAGAGAGCACAGATACGCAGTATTTT.

The chain links TRBV2 to TRBJ2-2; D is unclear. Germline V CDR1 and CDR2: SNHLY, FYNNEI. This CDR3 spans 14 amino acids. The V gene lost 7 bases and the J gene lost 1 base, with 10 bases spanning the gap. CDR3 residues: CASTGNLNTGELFF. DNA for the CDR3: TGTGCCAGCACAGGAAATTTGAACACCGGGGAGCTGTTTTTT.

This clonotype was detected ten times or more. V is TRBV11-2 and J is TRBJ2-3, with TRBD2 matching 13 bases. V shed 1 base, J shed 3 bases, and the junction held 13 bases outside the gene matches. Germline V gives CDR1 SGHAT, CDR2 FQNNGV. The CDR3 consists of 20 residues. CDR3: CASSLVLTSGRRGVTDTQYF. DNA for the CDR3: TGTGCCAGCAGCTTAGTGTTGACTAGCGGGAGGAGGGGCGTGACAGATACGCAGTATTTT.

This clonotype came up many times. This sequence joins TRBV3-1 and TRBJ2-7; D unresolved. Trimming shortened V by 7 bases and J by 6 bases, and 10 bases separated the two germline ends. Germline CDR1 is LGHDT and CDR2 is YNNKEL (reference sequence). The CDR3 runs to 11 residues. For the CDR3, the DNA is TGTGCCAGCACATCCGGGCTCGAGCAGTACTTC. Protein product: CASTSGLEQYF.